Following are 6 T cell receptor beta chains from one sample sequenced in a study of cytomegalovirus exposure and HLA in healthy donors. Vbeta (60) and Jbeta (13) primers were used in the PCR. Libraries were prepared by immunoSEQ multiplex PCR; TCRdb keeps only in-frame clonotypes and omits some of them. The sample lists 92,000 or so clones, about 66% seen once, with 20% to 25% in the top ten. The sample consisted of PBMCs. The origin of the receptors is a woman in her fifties or sixties in good health and CMV-seropositive.

The chain is built from TRBV15 and TRBJ1-2, with 7 bases that match TRBD1. The CDR3 is made up of 14 amino acids. After removal of 0 bases from V and 7 bases from J, the junction contained 5 bases not matched to a gene. CDR1 and CDR2 (germline): LNHNV, YYDKDF (reference sequence). The CDR3 bases are TGTGCCACCAGCAGAGATAAAGGGGACAGTGGCTACACCTTC. Translation gives CATSRDKGDSGYTF.

This clone has only a few counts. Distinct nucleotide sequences in the sample also encode this CDR3. The chain links TRBV9 to TRBJ1-1; D is unresolved. Germline-derived CDR1 and CDR2 are SGDLS and YYNGEE. This CDR3 is built from 13 residues. V lost 2 bases to trimming and J lost 1 base, with 6 bases between them. CDR3 sequence (DNA): TGTGCCAGCAGCGTCGGAGAGAACACTGAAGCTTTCTTT. Translated, it gives CASSVGENTEAFF.

This clone was recorded a few times. This sequence joins TRBV6-4 and TRBJ2-1; D perhaps matches TRBD2 (6 bases). CDR1 MRHNA and CDR2 SNTAGT come from the germline V gene. This CDR3 has 13 residues. V was clipped by 6 bases and J by 7 bases, with 13 bases between them. DNA for the CDR3: TGTGCCAGCAGCACTAGCCCTCAGAATGAGCAGTTCTTC. Encoded protein: CASSTSPQNEQFF.

V is TRBV27 and J is TRBJ2-3; D is undetermined. The CDR3 loop spans 20 amino acids. CDR1 and CDR2 from the germline V gene are MNHEY and SMNVEV (reference sequence). The ends were cut back, 3 bases at V and 0 bases at J, with 25 bases in the middle. Here the CDR3 DNA reads TGTGCCAGCAGTTTCTATCCCCTTCGGTTGGAGTTCCATAGCACAGATACGCAGTATTTT. This gives the protein CASSFYPLRLEFHSTDTQYF.

The chain couples TRBV6-6 to TRBJ2-3, with 9 positions matching TRBD1. Unmatched junction bases numbered 7, after V lost 5 bases and J lost 4 bases. The CDR3 covers 15 residues. CDR1 and CDR2 from the germline V gene are MNHNY and SVGAGI (reference sequence). The CDR3 DNA sequence: TGTGCCAGCAGTACACCGGGACAGGGATCAGATACGCAGTATTTT. This gives the protein CASSTPGQGSDTQYF.

The chain combines TRBV28 with TRBJ1-3; 10 bases are shared with TRBD1. There are 16 residues in the CDR3. The ends lost 5 bases at V and 2 bases at J; junction bases unmatched: 6. Germline-derived CDR1 and CDR2 are MDHEN and SYDVKM. CDR3 sequence: CASSAPGQGAGNTIYF. DNA for the CDR3: TGTGCCAGCAGTGCACCCGGACAGGGGGCTGGAAACACCATATATTTT.